The 27 T cell receptor beta chains below come from one sample, sequenced in a study of shared clonotypes between healthy human individuals. Data came from immunoSEQ multiplex PCR; TCRdb stores just in-frame clones and leaves some out. The sample carries 1.5 million to 1.9 million clones, 95% to 99% recorded once. Sequenced sample: naive CD4+ T cells sorted from blood. The subset denotes: CD45RA+ positively selected. The receptors derive from a man between 25 and 39 years old in good health.

The V call is TRBV7-9, the J call TRBJ1-2, with D hard to call. The CDR3 is 14 amino acids. Between the trimmed V and J ends, which lost 4 bases and 1 base, there was a span of 10 bases. The germline V gene encodes CDR1 SEHNR and CDR2 FQNEAQ (reference sequence). CDR3 region: CASSSGGFNYGYTF. The CDR3 DNA sequence: TGTGCCAGCAGCTCGGGAGGATTTAACTATGGCTACACCTTC.

V and J are TRBV9 and TRBJ2-1; 11 bases align to TRBD1. This CDR3 region has 13 residues. The germline V gene encodes CDR1 SGDLS and CDR2 YYNGEE. V dropped 8 bases and J dropped 6; count of bases not matched to a gene: 4. CDR3 loop: CARGTGGINEQFF. CDR3 sequence (DNA): TGTGCCAGGGGGACAGGGGGAATCAATGAGCAGTTCTTC.

V usage is TRBV10-3 and J usage is TRBJ2-1; 8 positions agree with TRBD2. The CDR3 consists of 15 residues. Trimming at V came to 4 bases and at J to 6 bases, leaving 8 bases not matched to a gene. The germline CDR1 and CDR2 sequences are ENHRY and SYGVKD. The CDR3 reads CAISGRREAGNEQFF. As DNA, the CDR3 is TGTGCCATCAGTGGCCGGCGGGAGGCAGGCAATGAGCAGTTCTTC.

The CDR3: CASSLELAGTRSYEQYF. CDR3 sequence (DNA): TGCGCCAGCAGCTTGGAGTTAGCGGGAACTAGATCCTACGAGCAGTACTTC. The rearrangement joins TRBV5-1 to TRBJ2-7, with 8 bases matching TRBD2. V shed 0 bases, J shed 1 base, and the junction held 9 bases outside the gene matches. The CDR3 runs 17 residues. Germline CDR1 and CDR2: SGHRS and YFSETQ.

The rearrangement links TRBV18 to TRBJ1-1, with 7 bases aligning to TRBD1. CDR1 is KGHSH, CDR2 LQKENI, per germline. The V gene end was trimmed by 6 bases and the J gene end by 2 bases; junction bases not matched to a gene: 3. There are 13 residues in the CDR3. The CDR3 loop reads CASSGTANTEAFF. CDR3 nucleotides: TGTGCCAGCTCCGGGACAGCTAACACTGAAGCTTTCTTT. Together with reference TRBV18 and TRBJ1-1, the CDR3 gives the full variable domain: NAGVMQNPRHLVRRRGQEARLRCSPMKGHSHVYWYRQLPEEGLKFMVYLQKENIIDESGMPKERFSAEFPKEGPSILRIQQVVRGDSAAYFCASSGTANTEAFFGQGTRLTVV.

As regards this clone: One junction end disagrees with the germline gene, perhaps due to a read error. Here the CDR3 reads CASSGTSGGMGHF. The CDR3 DNA reads as TGCGCCAGCAGTGGGACTAGCGGGGGGATGGGACACTTC. This chain uses TRBV10-2 with TRBJ2-5, with 14 bases lining up with TRBD2. CDR3 size: 13 residues. Germline V gene lookup returns CDR1 WSHSY and CDR2 SAAADI.

The V gene is TRBV29-1, the J gene TRBJ1-5; 10 nucleotides align to TRBD1. Germline V gives CDR1 SQVTM, CDR2 ANQGSEA. The CDR3 has 16 residues. With 2 bases clipped from V and 3 bases from J, the junction kept 7 bases outside the gene matches. The CDR3 nucleotides are TGCAGCGTTGAACTTGCGGGACAGGGGACCAATCAGCCCCAGCATTTT. Its translation is CSVELAGQGTNQPQHF.

The V gene is TRBV5-1, the J gene TRBJ2-2; D ambiguous. Trimming took off 1 base at V and 6 bases at J, with 16 bases between the two ends. The CDR3 spans 16 residues. Per germline, CDR1 SGHRS and CDR2 YFSETQ. CDR3 bases: TGCGCCAGCAGCTTGATAGCTACTTACGAAGCCGGGGAGCTGTTTTTT. It translates to CASSLIATYEAGELFF.

The chain uses TRBV9 and TRBJ2-7; 7 bases align to TRBD1. Germline V CDR1 and CDR2: SGDLS, YYNGEE. V gave up 3 bases and J gave up 0 bases; unmatched junction bases: 3. The CDR3 contains 14 residues. CDR3: CASSETGNSYEQYF. In DNA, the CDR3 is TGTGCCAGCAGCGAGACAGGGAACTCCTACGAGCAGTACTTC. Combining the CDR3 with reference TRBV9 and TRBJ2-7 gives the whole variable domain DSGVTQTPKHLITATGQRVTLRCSPRSGDLSVYWYQQSLDQGLQFLIQYYNGEERAKGNILERFSAQQFPDLHSELNLSSLELGDSALYFCASSETGNSYEQYFGPGTRLTVT.

Note on this clone: Other DNA sequences in this sample translate to the same CDR3. CDR3 sequence reads: CSTLAGGRETQYF. The CDR3 DNA reads as TGCAGCACGTTAGCGGGAGGTCGGGAGACCCAGTACTTC. The chain employs TRBV29-1 and TRBJ2-5; 10 bases map to TRBD2. The CDR3 totals 13 residues. CDR1 is SQVTM and CDR2 is ANQGSEA in the germline V gene. With V trimmed by 8 bases and J by 5 bases, 8 bases remained unmatched.

V is TRBV5-1 and J is TRBJ2-1; a possible D gene is TRBD1 (5 bases). The CDR3 contains 15 residues. V lost 0 bases, J lost 3 bases, and 10 bases lay in between. Germline loops: CDR1 SGHRS, CDR2 YFSETQ. The CDR3 is CASSLEGRDYNEQFF. For the CDR3, the DNA is TGCGCCAGCAGCTTGGAGGGCAGGGACTACAATGAGCAGTTCTTC.

V gene TRBV27 combines with J gene TRBJ2-7; weak D call: TRBD1 (6 bases). This CDR3 has 13 residues. CDR1 and CDR2 from the germline V gene are MNHEY and SMNVEV (reference sequence). Between the trimmed V and J ends, which lost 6 bases and 0 bases, there was a span of 9 bases. The CDR3, as DNA: TGTGCCAGCAGACGACAGGACTCCTACGAGCAGTACTTC. As protein: CASRRQDSYEQYF.

The chain is built from TRBV5-1 and TRBJ2-3; 13 nucleotides agree with TRBD2. After removal of 0 bases from V and 4 bases from J, the junction contained 5 bases not matched to a gene. The CDR3 length is 17 residues. Germline V CDR1 and CDR2: SGHRS, YFSETQ. CDR3 region: CASSLGTSGSLADTQYF. In DNA form, the CDR3 reads TGCGCCAGCAGCTTGGGGACTAGCGGGAGTTTAGCAGATACGCAGTATTTT.

The V gene is TRBV4-1, the J gene TRBJ2-2; D unresolved. Germline CDR1 reads MGHRA; CDR2 reads YSYEKL. The CDR3 consists of 16 residues. V was cut by 0 bases and J by 5 bases, with 13 bases left in between. The CDR3 DNA is TGCGCCAGCAGCCAAGATAAGATGGCGCTTACCGGGGAGCTGTTTTTT. This sequence encodes CASSQDKMALTGELFF.

The V gene is TRBV28, the J gene TRBJ1-2; D may be TRBD1 (5 bases). The ends were cut back, 2 bases at V and 8 bases at J, with 15 bases in the middle. Germline V gene lookup returns CDR1 MDHEN and CDR2 SYDVKM. CDR3 size: 14 residues. The CDR3 bases are TGTGCCAGCAGTTTAGTTGGGGGACGCGACGGCTACACCTTC. The encoded protein is CASSLVGGRDGYTF.

The rearrangement joins TRBV4-2 to TRBJ2-3, with TRBD1 matching over 9 bases. V shed 4 bases and J 2 bases; nucleotides not matched to a gene: 4. The germline CDR1 and CDR2 sequences are LGHNA and YNFKEQ. This CDR3 contains 15 residues. Here the CDR3 reads CASSPDRGTTDTQYF. The CDR3 DNA is TGTGCCAGCAGCCCTGACAGGGGGACCACAGATACGCAGTATTTT.

The chain is built from TRBV7-2 and TRBJ1-4; no clear D gene. Trimming shortened V by 5 bases and J by 0 bases, and 7 bases separated the two germline ends. Germline CDR1 and CDR2: SGHTA and FQGNSA. This CDR3 has 14 residues. CDR3 residues: CASSRTSTNEKLFF. Written as DNA, the CDR3 is TGTGCCAGCAGCAGGACTTCAACTAATGAAAAACTGTTTTTT.

The CDR3: CSVDGTGISGANVLTF. The CDR3 nucleotides are TGCAGCGTTGACGGGACAGGGATTTCAGGGGCCAACGTCCTGACTTTC. The chain couples TRBV29-1 to TRBJ2-6; 9 bases map to TRBD1. Germline CDR1 and CDR2: SQVTM and ANQGSEA. The ends lost 3 bases at V and 4 bases at J; junction bases unmatched: 7. The CDR3 is 16 amino acids.

This rearrangement joins TRBV7-8 to TRBJ2-2; no clear D. Trimming removed 7 bases at V and 6 bases at J, with 18 bases between. CDR1 is SGHVS, CDR2 FQNEAQ, per germline. This CDR3 is built from 15 residues. The CDR3 loop reads CASTPKGFLPGELFF. The DNA of the CDR3 is TGTGCCAGCACCCCAAAGGGATTCCTGCCCGGGGAGCTGTTTTTT.

This clone came up once. J is TRBJ2-5 and V is TRBV5-4; 13 bases align to TRBD2. The CDR3 totals 18 residues. Germline CDR1 SGHNT, CDR2 YYREEE (reference sequence). With 3 bases clipped from V and 5 bases from J, the junction kept 13 bases outside the gene matches. The CDR3 DNA is TGTGCCAGCAGCTCCCGGACTAGCGGGAGTAATAGTGTTGAGACCCAGTACTTC. Its translation: CASSSRTSGSNSVETQYF.

CDR3 DNA sequence: TGCGCCAGCAGCCAAGATTTAACTCAAATCGCAGGTATGGCGGGAGAGCAGTACTTC. Amino acid sequence: CASSQDLTQIAGMAGEQYF. V and J are TRBV4-3 and TRBJ2-7; maybe TRBD2 (6 bases). CDR1 and CDR2 from the germline V gene are LGHNA and YSLEER. The CDR3 runs to 19 residues. The V end was cut by 0 bases, the J end by 7 bases, with 28 bases between.

The chain carries TRBV19 and TRBJ1-2, with unresolved D. The germline V gene has CDR1 LNHDA and CDR2 SQIVND (reference sequence). CDR3 length equals 15 residues. Trimming cost V 5 bases and J 4 bases, with 17 bases left between them. The CDR3 reads CASSSPPGGSYGYTF. The DNA of the CDR3 is TGTGCCAGTAGTTCCCCACCGGGAGGTTCCTATGGCTACACCTTC.

The chain joins TRBV19 to TRBJ2-5; D uncertain. Germline V gives CDR1 LNHDA, CDR2 SQIVND (reference sequence). This CDR3 region has 12 residues. The CDR3 DNA reads as TGTGCTACTTCATATTTAGGGCAGACCCAGTACTTC. Translated: CATSYLGQTQYF.

CDR3 region: CSARTGPDQPQHF. CDR3 sequence (DNA): TGCAGCGCCCGGACAGGGCCGGATCAGCCCCAGCATTTT. The chain has TRBV29-1 and TRBJ1-5, with TRBD1 matching over 8 bases. This CDR3 spans 13 amino acids. The V gene end was trimmed by 7 bases and the J gene end by 5 bases; junction bases not matched to a gene: 7. Germline V lookup: CDR1 SQVTM, CDR2 ANQGSEA.

The chain has TRBV10-3 and TRBJ2-5, with 12 bases fitting TRBD2. CDR1 ENHRY and CDR2 SYGVKD come from the germline V gene. This CDR3 spans 17 amino acids. J gave up 2 bases and V 0 bases, and 4 bases lay outside the gene matches. CDR3 in DNA: TGTGCCATCAGTGAGTCCCCGACTAGCGGGAGACAAGAGACCCAGTACTTC. This gives the protein CAISESPTSGRQETQYF.

CDR3 nucleotide sequence: TGTGCCAGCAGCTTCTTGGGGGGCGCCAGCTCCTACGAGCAGTACTTC. Its translation: CASSFLGGASSYEQYF. The V call is TRBV11-2, the J call TRBJ2-7; D may correspond to TRBD1 or TRBD2 (6 bases each). CDR3 length: 16 residues. Trimming pared 3 bases from V and 0 bases from J, leaving 15 bases between. Looked up from germline, CDR1 is SGHAT and CDR2 is FQNNGV.

The CDR3 sequence: CASSKNSGRDGELFF. As DNA, the CDR3 is TGTGCCAGCAGTAAGAATAGCGGGAGGGACGGGGAGCTGTTTTTT. This sequence joins TRBV2 and TRBJ2-2; 11 positions agree with TRBD2. The J segment lost 7 bases and the V segment lost 5 bases, leaving 6 bases of the junction unmatched. Germline-derived CDR1 and CDR2 are SNHLY and FYNNEI. The CDR3 runs 15 residues.